This T cell receptor beta chain was found in a study of blood T cell repertoires in COVID-19. Study context: Both acute and convalescent COVID-19 samples were obtained from the United States, Italy and Spain. Nucleic acid was either cDNA or gDNA, and it came from T cells, B-cell-depleted T cells, or PBMCs.

Original processing notes: By means of reference gene primer amplification, nucleated cell counts were estimated. Assay: immunoSEQ multiplex PCR; the TCRdb copy retains only in-frame clones and omits some. That table gives V, J and clone size, and the DNA gave D and trimming. The sample lists about 320,000 clones, 90% seen once, with about 4% in the top ten. The CDR3 is 15 residues long. The ends were cut back, 1 base at V and 7 bases at J, with 11 bases in the middle. Germline V gives CDR1 LGHDT, CDR2 YNNKEL (reference sequence). The chain couples TRBV3-1 (or the pseudogene TRBV3-2) to TRBJ1-6, with D possibly TRBD1 on 5 matching bases. The material sequenced was PBMCs or T cells enriched from blood (not recorded which). The receptor was derived from a woman under 40 who had been exposed to COVID-19. The CDR3 DNA reads TGTGCCAGCAGCCAAGGCGACACAGGAAATTCACCCCTCCACTTT. Encoded protein: CASSQGDTGNSPLHF.